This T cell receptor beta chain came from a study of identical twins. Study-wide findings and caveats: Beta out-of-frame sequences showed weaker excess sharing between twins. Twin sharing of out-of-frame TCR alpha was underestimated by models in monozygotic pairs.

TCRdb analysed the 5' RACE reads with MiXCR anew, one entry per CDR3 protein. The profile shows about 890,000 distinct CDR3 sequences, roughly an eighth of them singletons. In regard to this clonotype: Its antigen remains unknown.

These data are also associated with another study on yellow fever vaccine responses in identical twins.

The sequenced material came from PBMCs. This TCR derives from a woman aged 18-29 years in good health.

The CDR3 loop reads CASGWNTQYF. For the CDR3, the DNA is TGTGCCAGCGGTTGGAATACGCAGTATTTT. This rearrangement joins TRBV9 to TRBJ2-3; no definite D call. The germline V gene has CDR1 SGDLS and CDR2 YYNGEE. V lost 7 bases, J lost 7 bases, and 7 bases lay in between. The CDR3 totals 10 residues.